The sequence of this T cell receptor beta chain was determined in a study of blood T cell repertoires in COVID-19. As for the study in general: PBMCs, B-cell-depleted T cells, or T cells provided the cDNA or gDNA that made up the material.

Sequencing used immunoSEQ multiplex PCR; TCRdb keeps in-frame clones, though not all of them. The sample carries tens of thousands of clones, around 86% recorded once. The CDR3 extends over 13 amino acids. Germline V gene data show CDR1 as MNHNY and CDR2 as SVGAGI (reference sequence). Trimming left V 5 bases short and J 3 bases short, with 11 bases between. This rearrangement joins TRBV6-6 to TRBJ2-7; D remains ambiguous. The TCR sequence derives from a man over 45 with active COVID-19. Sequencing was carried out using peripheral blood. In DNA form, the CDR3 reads TGTGCCAGCAGTGCCGAAAGAGTCTACGAGCAGTACTTC. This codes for CASSAERVYEQYF.